Each of the 27 T cell receptor beta chains below was sequenced from the same sample in a study of chemoradiotherapy in HPV16-positive cancers. Generated by immunoSEQ multiplex PCR, the TCRdb table keeps only in-frame clones and is missing some. The sample has about a thousand clones, under 90% seen once; the top ten hold approximately 6.5%. This material consisted of tumor tissue, taken from a patient who underwent chemoradiotherapy. The source of these receptors is a human donor with HPV-associated anogenital cancer.

This clone was seen a few times. This chain uses TRBV6-1 with TRBJ1-1; D gene unclear. Germline V CDR1 and CDR2: MNHNS, SASEGT. V was pared by 4 bases and J by 4 bases, with 13 bases between. This CDR3 has 14 amino acids. In DNA form, the CDR3 reads TGTGCCAGCAGTGCGGGTCTCGGGAGCACTGAAGCTTTCTTT. Translation: CASSAGLGSTEAFF.

The rearrangement links TRBV2 to TRBJ1-1; TRBD1 agrees at 9 bases. After removal of 6 bases from V and 1 base from J, the junction contained 6 bases not matched to a gene. The CDR3 extends over 15 amino acids. Germline CDR1 and CDR2: SNHLY and FYNNEI. The CDR3 loop is CASRKTGGENTEAFF. The CDR3 coding sequence is TGTGCCAGCAGGAAGACAGGGGGAGAGAACACTGAAGCTTTCTTT.

The chain employs TRBV7-9 and TRBJ2-1, with D possibly being TRBD2 (5 bases). From germline, CDR1 is SEHNR and CDR2 FQNEAQ (reference sequence). CDR3 length: 11 amino acids. Deletions cut 5 bases from V and 12 bases from J, with 11 bases between. CDR3 in amino acids: CASSPNEGQFF. In DNA, the CDR3 is TGTGCCAGCAGCCCTAACGAGGGGCAGTTCTTC.

The chain employs TRBV7-9 and TRBJ2-5; TRBD2 matches at 14 bases. The CDR3 has 17 residues. Germline loops: CDR1 SEHNR, CDR2 FQNEAQ (reference sequence). V lost 5 bases to trimming and J lost 2 bases; unmatched junction nucleotides: 7. CDR3 sequence reads: CASSPGLAGGSQETQYF. The CDR3 nucleotides are TGTGCCAGCAGCCCTGGACTAGCGGGGGGAAGTCAAGAGACCCAGTACTTC.

The chain couples TRBV2 to TRBJ2-7; a possible D gene is TRBD1 (5 bases). Trimming removed 5 bases at V and 2 bases at J, with 16 bases between. The CDR3 length is 15 residues. Germline CDR1 and CDR2: SNHLY and FYNNEI. The CDR3 region is CASSPKSADTYEQYF. CDR3 coding DNA: TGTGCCAGCAGTCCGAAAAGCGCGGACACCTACGAGCAGTACTTC. The full variable domain, completed using reference TRBV2 and TRBJ2-7, is EPEVTQTPSHQVTQMGQEVILRCVPISNHLYFYWYRQILGQKVEFLVSFYNNEISEKSEIFDDQFSVERPDGSNFTLKIRSTKLEDSAMYFCASSPKSADTYEQYFGPGTRLTVT.

This clone has just one count. This chain links TRBV27 with TRBJ2-2; D is perhaps TRBD1 or TRBD2 (5 bases each). This CDR3 comprises 15 residues. Trimming removed 3 bases at V and 2 bases at J, with 10 bases between. Per the germline V gene, CDR1 is MNHEY and CDR2 is SMNVEV (reference sequence). CDR3 DNA: TGTGCCAGCAGTTTGAAGGGGACCAACACCGGGGAGCTGTTTTTT. Amino acid sequence: CASSLKGTNTGELFF.

This clone was detected a few times. The chain carries TRBV10-1 and TRBJ1-1; possible D gene TRBD1, 6 bases. The CDR3 length is 18 residues. V was pared by 5 bases and J by 3 bases, with 25 bases between. Germline V lookup: CDR1 WNHNN, CDR2 SYGVQD (reference sequence). The CDR3 loop reads CASSHRFKNRVGDTEAFF. The CDR3 DNA reads as TGCGCCAGCAGTCATAGATTTAAAAACAGGGTGGGGGACACTGAAGCTTTCTTT.

The chain has TRBV1 and TRBJ2-6; the table names TRBD1, a call not compared with the DNA. TRBV1 is listed as a pseudogene. This CDR3 contains 16 residues. For the CDR3, the DNA is TGCACCAGCAGGACATGTGCACAAAGTCGGGCCAACGTCCTGACTTTC. Translated: CTSRTCAQSRANVLTF.

CDR3 region: CASSPQGQAASGNTIYF. In DNA, the CDR3 is TGCGCCAGCAGCCCACAAGGACAGGCCGCCTCTGGAAACACCATATATTTT. The chain is built from TRBV5-1 and TRBJ1-3, with TRBD1 matching over 7 bases. The germline gives CDR1 SGHRS, CDR2 YFSETQ. The CDR3 totals 17 residues. J gave up 0 bases and V 4 bases, and 10 bases lay outside the gene matches.

This clone showed up just a few times. The chain couples TRBV30 to TRBJ1-5, with TRBD1 matching over 7 bases. This CDR3 comprises 15 residues. The V segment lost 0 bases and the J segment 3 bases; nucleotides outside the gene matches: 5. Germline V CDR1 and CDR2: GTSNPN, SVGIG (reference sequence). CDR3 nucleotides: TGTGCCTGGAGTGTACAGGGGCTCCCCAATCAGCCCCAGCATTTT. Its translation is CAWSVQGLPNQPQHF.

The chain couples TRBV30 to TRBJ2-7; D unresolved. This CDR3 region has 14 residues. Looked up from germline, CDR1 is GTSNPN and CDR2 is SVGIG (reference sequence). V dropped 2 bases and J dropped 3 bases, with 14 bases sitting between them. The CDR3, as DNA: TGTGCCTGGAGTCCATGGACCACCTTCTACGAGCAGTACTTC. It specifies CAWSPWTTFYEQYF.

The chain uses TRBV11-2 and TRBJ2-1; TRBD1 matches at 7 bases. There are 13 residues in the CDR3. CDR1 is SGHAT, CDR2 FQNNGV, per germline. Trimming took 3 bases from V and 9 from J; bases not matched to a gene: 5. The CDR3 region has the DNA TGTGCCAGCAGCTTCGGACAGGCCGGTGAGCAGTTCTTC. Encoded protein: CASSFGQAGEQFF. The full variable domain, completed using reference TRBV11-2 and TRBJ2-1, is EAGVAQSPRYKIIEKRQSVAFWCNPISGHATLYWYQQILGQGPKLLIQFQNNGVVDDSQLPKDRFSAERLKGVDSTLKIQPAKLEDSAVYLCASSFGQAGEQFFGPGTRLTVL.

The chain recombines TRBV29-1 with TRBJ1-2, with D possibly TRBD1 on 6 matching bases. Per the germline V gene, CDR1 is SQVTM and CDR2 is ANQGSEA. This CDR3 is 13 amino acids long. Trimming shortened V by 0 bases and J by 4 bases, and 9 bases separated the two germline ends. The CDR3 region is CSVEEGAVYGYTF. The CDR3, as DNA: TGCAGCGTTGAAGAGGGGGCGGTCTATGGCTACACCTTC.

The J gene is TRBJ1-1, the V gene TRBV30, with unresolved D. Germline CDR1 is GTSNPN and CDR2 is SVGIG (reference sequence). CDR3 size: 14 residues. The V end lost 0 bases, the J end lost 3 bases, and 11 bases lay between the germline ends. The CDR3 nucleotides read TGTGCCTGGAGTGTAGGTCTGGTTGACACTGAAGCTTTCTTT. It specifies CAWSVGLVDTEAFF.

The chain recombines TRBV29-1 with TRBJ2-1; perhaps TRBD1 as D (6 bases). Germline CDR1 is SQVTM and CDR2 is ANQGSEA. V was clipped by 6 bases and J by 10 bases, with 10 bases between them. This CDR3 is 10 amino acids long. The CDR3 region is CSVSTGEQFF. In DNA, the CDR3 is TGCAGCGTCTCAACAGGGGAGCAGTTCTTC.

The rearrangement links TRBV7-9 to TRBJ2-1; D is uncertain. The germline CDR1 and CDR2 sequences are SEHNR and FQNEAQ (reference sequence). The V gene lost 11 bases and the J gene lost 6 bases, with 17 bases spanning the gap. This CDR3 is 13 amino acids long. CDR3 loop: CASNGPSSNEQFF. CDR3 coding DNA: TGTGCCTCAAACGGTCCTTCTAGCAATGAGCAGTTCTTC.

The chain joins TRBV11-2 to TRBJ1-1, with D maybe TRBD1 (5 bases). The CDR3 spans 14 residues. Germline values: CDR1 SGHAT, CDR2 FQNNGV. Trimming cost V 5 bases and J 6 bases, with 16 bases left between them. The CDR3 DNA follows: TGTGCCAGCAGCGCGCGGGCCGGGGGGTCTGAAGCTTTCTTT. Translating it yields CASSARAGGSEAFF.

The V gene is TRBV15, the J gene TRBJ2-4; TRBD2 matches 7 bases. This CDR3 spans 16 amino acids. Germline V gives CDR1 LNHNV, CDR2 YYDKDF (reference sequence). With 1 base clipped from V and 7 bases from J, the junction kept 10 bases outside the gene matches. For the CDR3, the DNA is TGTGCCACCAGCAGAGTTCAGACAGCGGGAACGAACATTCAGTACTTC. This codes for CATSRVQTAGTNIQYF.

V and J are TRBV9 and TRBJ2-5; D is possibly TRBD2 (5 bases). The germline CDR1 and CDR2 sequences are SGDLS and YYNGEE. The CDR3 is 14 residues long. Trimming took 3 bases from V and 4 from J, leaving 13 bases between them. This CDR3 is CASSEAGSGETQYF. The CDR3 nucleotides read TGTGCCAGCAGCGAGGCTGGGAGTGGAGAGACCCAGTACTTC.

This chain connects TRBV30 to TRBJ1-2; D is possibly TRBD1 (5 bases). The CDR3 is 12 residues long. Germline-derived CDR1 and CDR2 are GTSNPN and SVGIG (reference sequence). Trimming stripped 2 bases from V and 8 bases from J, with 12 bases between. CDR3 region: CAWSRDLRGYTF. Here the CDR3 DNA reads TGTGCCTGGAGTCGGGACCTTAGGGGCTACACCTTC.

The chain has TRBV19 and TRBJ1-2, with D unresolved. Germline V gene lookup returns CDR1 LNHDA and CDR2 SQIVND (reference sequence). This CDR3 is built from 15 residues. V was pared by 7 bases and J by 0 bases, with 15 bases between. CDR3 residues: CASNPGRAANYGYTF. The CDR3 nucleotides are TGTGCCAGTAACCCAGGAAGGGCCGCTAACTATGGCTACACCTTC.

V usage is TRBV6-6 and J usage is TRBJ1-6; the match to TRBD1 covers 7 bases. Germline V gives CDR1 MNHNY, CDR2 SVGAGI (reference sequence). The CDR3 length is 13 residues. V shed 5 bases and J 7 bases; nucleotides not matched to a gene: 2. The CDR3 coding sequence is TGTGCCAGCAGTGACAGGGAAAATTCACCCCTCCACTTT. This codes for CASSDRENSPLHF.

V gene TRBV9 combines with J gene TRBJ2-3; D remains ambiguous. Trimming cost V 0 bases and J 6 bases, with 8 bases left between them. Germline V gives CDR1 SGDLS, CDR2 YYNGEE. The length of the CDR3 is 13 residues. CDR3: CASSVDWQDTQYF. The CDR3 region has the DNA TGTGCCAGCAGCGTAGACTGGCAGGATACGCAGTATTTT.

This clone was counted once. V is TRBV7-6 and J is TRBJ2-1, with 9 bases matching TRBD2. CDR1 is SGHVS, CDR2 FNYEAQ, per germline. V lost 7 bases to trimming and J lost 10 bases; unmatched junction nucleotides: 17. The CDR3 contains 16 residues. In DNA, the CDR3 is TGTGCCAGCACCTCCCCGGGTGGACTAGCGTCCAGGGAGCAGTTCTTC. Amino acid sequence: CASTSPGGLASREQFF.

The chain links TRBV9 to TRBJ2-5; D is undetermined. CDR1 is SGDLS and CDR2 is YYNGEE in the germline V gene. The CDR3 is 11 residues long. Trimming removed 2 bases from V and 1 base from J, with 0 bases in between. CDR3 sequence (DNA): TGTGCCAGCAGCGTCCAAGAGACCCAGTACTTC. Protein: CASSVQETQYF.

The chain combines TRBV7-2 with TRBJ1-6, with D uncertain. Per germline, CDR1 SGHTA and CDR2 FQGNSA. This CDR3 has 13 residues. V gave up 5 bases and J gave up 12 bases, with 14 bases separating them. Here the CDR3 DNA reads TGTGCCAGCAGCCCTCAGAGTGAGTTACCCCTCCACTTT. Residues: CASSPQSELPLHF.

J is TRBJ1-1 and V is TRBV14, with a weak D call TRBD1 (6 bases). The CDR3 is made up of 13 amino acids. Trimming shortened V by 4 bases and J by 1 base, and 7 bases separated the two germline ends. Looked up from germline, CDR1 is SGHDN and CDR2 is FVKESK. CDR3 in amino acids: CASSLQGNTEAFF. CDR3 nucleotide sequence: TGTGCCAGCAGCCTACAGGGGAACACTGAAGCTTTCTTT.